These 27 T cell receptor beta chains came from one sample sequenced in a study of cytomegalovirus exposure and HLA in healthy donors (dated by TCRdb to 2017 to 2019). The receptor library was made with the immunoSEQ multiplex PCR assay. Drawn from immuneACCESS, this table holds only the in-frame rearrangements with V and J called that TCRdb kept. Clones are partly lost; checked studies trace under half to an unresolved V gene and leave the rest unexplained. Recorded for this sample are approximately 270,000 clones; approximately 84% of them occurred a single time. 12% of the sample lies in the top ten. The sequenced sample was PBMCs. These receptors came from a man between 18 and 35 years old in good health and CMV-seropositive.

This clone was seen a handful of times. The rearrangement links TRBV5-4 to TRBJ2-7; TRBD2 matches at 12 bases. The CDR3 contains 14 residues. Germline loops: CDR1 SGHNT, CDR2 YYREEE (reference sequence). V trimming: 4 bases; J trimming: 5 bases; junction bases outside the gene matches: 4. The CDR3 is CASSPSGRADEQYF. CDR3 nucleotide sequence: TGTGCCAGCAGCCCTAGCGGGAGGGCCGACGAGCAGTACTTC.

The V gene is TRBV28, the J gene TRBJ2-5; D remains unclear. There are 15 residues in the CDR3. V lost 6 bases and J lost 2, with 16 bases in between. Germline CDR1 reads MDHEN; CDR2 reads SYDVKM. Here the CDR3 reads CASSPSGQGQETQYF. As DNA, the CDR3 is TGTGCCAGCAGCCCATCCGGCCAAGGACAAGAGACCCAGTACTTC.

This chain connects TRBV5-1 to TRBJ1-1; a possible D gene is TRBD1 (6 bases). The CDR3 spans 15 residues. Per germline, CDR1 SGHRS and CDR2 YFSETQ. The V and J ends lost 2 bases and 6 bases respectively, with 17 bases between them. Written as DNA, the CDR3 is TGCGCCAGCAGCTTAACAGGGCTGGGATACCCTGAAGCTTTCTTT. Translated: CASSLTGLGYPEAFF.

The count of this clone is one. The chain combines TRBV5-4 with TRBJ2-7, with 7 bases lining up with TRBD2. Germline loops: CDR1 SGHNT, CDR2 YYREEE (reference sequence). This CDR3 comprises 14 residues. V trimming: 3 bases; J trimming: 5 bases; junction bases outside the gene matches: 8. The CDR3 DNA is TGTGCCAGCAGCTCCCGGGAGGCAAGCGACGAGCAGTACTTC. This codes for CASSSREASDEQYF.

J is TRBJ2-7 and V is TRBV30, with D unclear. Germline V gene data show CDR1 as GTSNPN and CDR2 as SVGIG (reference sequence). Trimming pared 0 bases from V and 2 bases from J, leaving 8 bases between. This CDR3 has 13 residues. The CDR3, as DNA: TGTGCCTGGAGTGTCGAGGCCGCCTACGAGCAGTACTTC. This encodes CAWSVEAAYEQYF.

This clone appeared once. This chain connects TRBV7-2 to TRBJ1-3; D not resolved. This CDR3 is 14 amino acids long. The germline V and J ends were trimmed by 7 bases and 0 bases, with 10 bases remaining between them. The germline gives CDR1 SGHTA, CDR2 FQGNSA. CDR3 sequence (DNA): TGTGCCAGCACCCACAGCGTCTCTGGAAACACCATATATTTT. Amino acid sequence: CASTHSVSGNTIYF.

This clone occurred many times. The chain joins TRBV12-5 to TRBJ2-2; D is ambiguous. Germline CDR1 reads LGHNT; CDR2 reads FRNRAP. Deletions cut 8 bases from V and 2 bases from J, with 9 bases between. The CDR3 extends over 13 amino acids. CDR3 sequence: CASLGFNTGELFF. CDR3 sequence (DNA): TGTGCTAGTCTTGGATTCAACACCGGGGAGCTGTTTTTT.

V usage is TRBV4-1 and J usage is TRBJ2-7; D unclear. The CDR3 extends over 15 amino acids. V was trimmed by 0 bases and J by 0 bases, leaving 9 bases between them. Germline V gene sequence: CDR1 MGHRA, CDR2 YSYEKL. CDR3 sequence (DNA): TGCGCCAGCAGCCAAGATTTCCACCTCTCCTACGAGCAGTACTTC. Protein sequence: CASSQDFHLSYEQYF.

The V and J genes are TRBV7-9 and TRBJ1-1; D not resolved. Trimming shortened V by 4 bases and J by 9 bases, and 21 bases separated the two germline ends. The CDR3 is made up of 15 amino acids. Looked up from germline, CDR1 is SEHNR and CDR2 is FQNEAQ (reference sequence). The chain's CDR3 is CASSSREPLETKAFF. The CDR3 DNA sequence: TGTGCCAGCAGCTCTCGTGAGCCCCTGGAGACTAAAGCTTTCTTT.

Only one count was recorded for this clone. J is TRBJ2-7 and V is TRBV4-1, with TRBD2 identical over 14 bases. This CDR3 is built from 15 residues. CDR1 is MGHRA, CDR2 YSYEKL, per germline. Unmatched junction bases numbered 1, after V lost 4 bases and J lost 2 bases. DNA for the CDR3: TGCGCCAGCAGCCGACTAGCGGGAGGGCCCTACGAGCAGTACTTC. Translated: CASSRLAGGPYEQYF.

The chain has TRBV28 and TRBJ2-1, with TRBD2 matching over 14 bases. V dropped 2 bases and J dropped 6; count of bases not matched to a gene: 9. The CDR3 has 18 amino acids. Germline V gene lookup returns CDR1 MDHEN and CDR2 SYDVKM. CDR3 DNA sequence: TGTGCCAGCAGTTTAGGGACTAGCGGGAGCCGCCTCATCAATGAGCAGTTCTTC. Protein product: CASSLGTSGSRLINEQFF.

The CDR3 is CASWGLLNTEAFF. The CDR3 DNA sequence: TGTGCCAGCTGGGGACTCCTGAACACTGAAGCTTTCTTT. The chain employs TRBV6-5 and TRBJ1-1, with D tentatively TRBD1 (5 bases). Germline V gene sequence: CDR1 MNHEY, CDR2 SVGAGI. V was cut by 8 bases and J by 0 bases, with 10 bases left in between. This CDR3 is 13 amino acids long.

This chain links TRBV28 with TRBJ2-7; D may be TRBD2 (5 bases). Per the germline V gene, CDR1 is MDHEN and CDR2 is SYDVKM. Trimming removed 3 bases from V and 2 bases from J, with 11 bases in between. The CDR3 covers 14 residues. CDR3 protein: CASSFIRGPYEQYF. The CDR3 DNA follows: TGTGCCAGCAGTTTCATTCGCGGGCCCTACGAGCAGTACTTC. The full variable domain, in which reference TRBV28 and TRBJ2-7 provide the parts outside the CDR3, is DVKVTQSSRYLVKRTGEKVFLECVQDMDHENMFWYRQDPGLGLRLIYFSYDVKMKEKGDIPEGYSVSREKKERFSLILESASTNQTSMYLCASSFIRGPYEQYFGPGTRLTVT.

The rearrangement links TRBV29-1 to TRBJ2-1; 10 nucleotides match TRBD2. The CDR3 length is 15 residues. With 5 bases clipped from V and 8 bases from J, the junction kept 12 bases outside the gene matches. Germline loops: CDR1 SQVTM, CDR2 ANQGSEA. The CDR3 sequence is CSVPSGSGYFDEQFF. For the CDR3, the DNA is TGCAGCGTTCCTAGCGGGAGTGGATACTTCGATGAGCAGTTCTTC.

The chain joins TRBV4-1 to TRBJ1-2; 7 positions agree with TRBD1. The V gene's germline CDR1 is MGHRA and CDR2 YSYEKL. Trimming took 1 base from V and 13 from J; bases not matched to a gene: 15. The CDR3 totals 15 residues. The CDR3 nucleotides read TGCGCCAGCAGCCAAGTCGACCTCGTGACAGGGTACATCACCTTC. Protein sequence: CASSQVDLVTGYITF.

This chain joins TRBV6-5 and TRBJ1-1, with D perhaps TRBD1 (5 bases). V lost 5 bases, J lost 5 bases, and 12 bases lay in between. This CDR3 has 13 residues. Germline loops: CDR1 MNHEY, CDR2 SVGAGI. The CDR3 DNA follows: TGTGCCAGCAGTCTCCTCGGGGGGACTGAAGCTTTCTTT. It encodes CASSLLGGTEAFF.

This clone was observed once. V usage is TRBV7-8 and J usage is TRBJ2-5, with no clear D. CDR1 is SGHVS and CDR2 is FQNEAQ in the germline V gene. With 5 bases removed from V and 5 bases from J, the gap between germline ends came to 12 bases. This CDR3 has 13 residues. The CDR3 bases are TGTGCCAGCAGCAAAAAGTATCGGGAGACCCAGTACTTC. Translated, it gives CASSKKYRETQYF.

The count of this clone is one. The chain uses TRBV5-6 and TRBJ1-3; D not certain. Trimming left V 0 bases short and J 2 bases short, with 6 bases between. This CDR3 has 14 amino acids. Germline loops: CDR1 SGHDT, CDR2 YYEEEE. CDR3 DNA: TGTGCCAGCAGCTTGGTTGGGCCTGGAAACACCATATATTTT. This sequence encodes CASSLVGPGNTIYF. The full variable domain, completed using reference TRBV5-6 and TRBJ1-3, is DAGVTQSPTHLIKTRGQQVTLRCSPKSGHDTVSWYQQALGQGPQFIFQYYEEEERQRGNFPDRFSGHQFPNYSSELNVNALLLGDSALYLCASSLVGPGNTIYFGEGSWLTVV.

This rearrangement joins TRBV4-1 to TRBJ2-5; D call uncertain. CDR3 length equals 14 residues. The V gene lost 1 base and the J gene lost 6 bases, with 12 bases spanning the gap. Germline values: CDR1 MGHRA, CDR2 YSYEKL. The CDR3 region is CASSQAPSDQTQYF. The CDR3 DNA is TGCGCCAGCAGCCAAGCTCCTTCGGACCAGACCCAGTACTTC.

This chain connects TRBV11-2 to TRBJ1-2, with TRBD1 as a possible D gene (6 bases). The germline V gene encodes CDR1 SGHAT and CDR2 FQNNGV. The germline V and J ends were trimmed by 4 bases and 8 bases, with 23 bases remaining between them. The CDR3 has 16 residues. Written as DNA, the CDR3 is TGTGCCAGCAGCTCCTCCCCCGGGACAAGGGACAAGGGCTACACCTTC. Residues: CASSSSPGTRDKGYTF. The entire variable domain, with the rest obtained from reference TRBV11-2 and TRBJ1-2, is as follows: EAGVAQSPRYKIIEKRQSVAFWCNPISGHATLYWYQQILGQGPKLLIQFQNNGVVDDSQLPKDRFSAERLKGVDSTLKIQPAKLEDSAVYLCASSSSPGTRDKGYTFGSGTRLTVV.

The chain uses TRBV4-1 and TRBJ1-1; D not certain. Trimming left V 0 bases short and J 0 bases short, with 11 bases between. This CDR3 spans 16 amino acids. Germline V gene sequence: CDR1 MGHRA, CDR2 YSYEKL. Written as DNA, the CDR3 is TGCGCCAGCAGCCAAGATGATCGGACTATGAACACTGAAGCTTTCTTT. It specifies CASSQDDRTMNTEAFF.

The V call is TRBV2, the J call TRBJ2-3; D is unresolved. The V end was cut by 4 bases, the J end by 2 bases, with 13 bases between. Germline V gene data show CDR1 as SNHLY and CDR2 as FYNNEI. The CDR3 runs 15 residues. The CDR3 DNA reads as TGTGCCAGCAGTGTTGGAACTTATACCACAGATACGCAGTATTTT. Its protein product is CASSVGTYTTDTQYF.

V usage is TRBV6-4 and J usage is TRBJ1-1, with 8 nucleotides matching TRBD1. V trimming: 8 bases; J trimming: 6 bases; junction bases outside the gene matches: 11. The CDR3 contains 14 residues. In germline, CDR1 is MRHNA, CDR2 SNTAGT. Written as DNA, the CDR3 is TGTGCCAGCTCCTCCGGACCAGGGGGCTCTGAAGCTTTCTTT. Residues: CASSSGPGGSEAFF.

The chain combines TRBV7-9 with TRBJ2-7, with 10 bases fitting TRBD2. Germline-derived CDR1 and CDR2 are SEHNR and FQNEAQ (reference sequence). Trimming took 4 bases from V and 3 from J; bases not matched to a gene: 3. The CDR3 has 14 residues. In DNA, the CDR3 is TGTGCCAGCAGCTCCGGGACTAGCGACTACGAGCAGTACTTC. As protein: CASSSGTSDYEQYF.

The chain uses TRBV4-2 and TRBJ1-5, with D possibly matching TRBD1 (5 bases). Trimming took off 4 bases at V and 0 bases at J, with 16 bases between the two ends. Germline lookup yields CDR1 LGHNA and CDR2 YNFKEQ. CDR3 size: 17 residues. The CDR3 coding sequence is TGTGCCAGCAGCCCGCCTCGGGGGGGTAATAGCAATCAGCCCCAGCATTTT. Encoded protein: CASSPPRGGNSNQPQHF.

This clone was seen only once. The gene calls are TRBV28 and TRBJ1-3; possible D gene TRBD1, 6 bases. The CDR3 extends over 15 amino acids. Trimming took off 0 bases at V and 4 bases at J, with 10 bases between the two ends. CDR1 and CDR2 from the germline V gene are MDHEN and SYDVKM. The CDR3 spells CASSLWGASGNTIYF. The CDR3 nucleotides are TGTGCCAGCAGTTTATGGGGGGCGTCCGGAAACACCATATATTTT.

The chain recombines TRBV7-8 with TRBJ2-7; possible D gene TRBD1, 6 bases. The CDR3 extends over 13 amino acids. Trimming shortened V by 2 bases and J by 4 bases, and 9 bases separated the two germline ends. Germline CDR1 reads SGHVS; CDR2 reads FQNEAQ. The CDR3 is CASSLRTGYEQYF. The CDR3 region has the DNA TGTGCCAGCAGCTTACGAACAGGGTACGAGCAGTACTTC.